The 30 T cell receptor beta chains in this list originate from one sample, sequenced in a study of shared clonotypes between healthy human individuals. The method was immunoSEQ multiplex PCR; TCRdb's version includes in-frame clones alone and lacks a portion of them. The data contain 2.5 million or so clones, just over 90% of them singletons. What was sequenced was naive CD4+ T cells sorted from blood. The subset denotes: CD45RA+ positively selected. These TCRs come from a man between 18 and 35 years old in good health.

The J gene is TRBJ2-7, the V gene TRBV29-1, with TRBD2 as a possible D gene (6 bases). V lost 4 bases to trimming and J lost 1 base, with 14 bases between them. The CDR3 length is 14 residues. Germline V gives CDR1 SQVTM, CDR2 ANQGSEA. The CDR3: CSVAYGSLSYEQYF. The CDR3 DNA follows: TGCAGCGTTGCATACGGGAGCCTTTCCTACGAGCAGTACTTC.

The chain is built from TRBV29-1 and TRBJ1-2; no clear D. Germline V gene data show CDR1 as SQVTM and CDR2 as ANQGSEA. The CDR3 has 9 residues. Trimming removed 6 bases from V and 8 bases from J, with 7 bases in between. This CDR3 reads CSVGDGYTF. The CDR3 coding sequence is TGCAGCGTGGGCGACGGCTACACCTTC.

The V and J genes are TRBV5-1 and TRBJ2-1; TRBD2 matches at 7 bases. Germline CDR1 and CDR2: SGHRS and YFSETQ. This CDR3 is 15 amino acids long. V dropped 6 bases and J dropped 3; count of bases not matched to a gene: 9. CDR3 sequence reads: CASKGAGNSYNEQFF. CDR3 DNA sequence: TGCGCCAGCAAGGGAGCGGGAAATAGCTACAATGAGCAGTTCTTC.

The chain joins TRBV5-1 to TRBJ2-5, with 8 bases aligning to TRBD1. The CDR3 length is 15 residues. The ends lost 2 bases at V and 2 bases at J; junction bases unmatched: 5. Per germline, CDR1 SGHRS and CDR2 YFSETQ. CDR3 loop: CASSFGTGRQETQYF. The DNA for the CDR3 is TGCGCCAGCAGCTTCGGGACAGGTCGACAAGAGACCCAGTACTTC.

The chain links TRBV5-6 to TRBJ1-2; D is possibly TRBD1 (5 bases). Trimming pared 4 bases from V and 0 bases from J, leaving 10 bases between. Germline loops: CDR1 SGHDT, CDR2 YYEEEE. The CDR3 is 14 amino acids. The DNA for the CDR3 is TGTGCCAGCAGCGCAGGGAGTTCTAACTATGGCTACACCTTC. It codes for CASSAGSSNYGYTF.

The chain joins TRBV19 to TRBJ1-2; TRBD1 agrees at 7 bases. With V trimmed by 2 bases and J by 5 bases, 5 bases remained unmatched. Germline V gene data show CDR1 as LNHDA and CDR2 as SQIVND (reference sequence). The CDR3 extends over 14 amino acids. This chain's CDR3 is CASSITTGLYGYTF. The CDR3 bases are TGTGCCAGTAGTATAACGACAGGGTTATATGGCTACACCTTC.

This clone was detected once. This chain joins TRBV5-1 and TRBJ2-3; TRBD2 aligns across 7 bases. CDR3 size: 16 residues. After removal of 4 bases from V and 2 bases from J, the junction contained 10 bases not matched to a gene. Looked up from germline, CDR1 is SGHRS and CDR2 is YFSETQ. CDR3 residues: CASSTRGGRTTDTQYF. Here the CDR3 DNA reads TGCGCCAGCAGCACCCGCGGGGGACGGACCACAGATACGCAGTATTTT.

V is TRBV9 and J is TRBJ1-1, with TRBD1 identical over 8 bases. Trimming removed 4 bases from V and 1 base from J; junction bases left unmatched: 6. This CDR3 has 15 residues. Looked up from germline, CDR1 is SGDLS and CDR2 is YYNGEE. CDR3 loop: CASSRQGKGNTEAFF. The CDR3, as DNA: TGTGCCAGCAGCCGACAGGGGAAGGGGAACACTGAAGCTTTCTTT.

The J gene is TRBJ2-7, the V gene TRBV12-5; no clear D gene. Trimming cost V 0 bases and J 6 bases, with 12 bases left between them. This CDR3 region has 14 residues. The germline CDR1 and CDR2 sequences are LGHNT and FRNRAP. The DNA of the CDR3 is TGTGCTAGTGGTTTGGTAGGGAACGTCGGCGAGCAGTACTTC. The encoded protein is CASGLVGNVGEQYF. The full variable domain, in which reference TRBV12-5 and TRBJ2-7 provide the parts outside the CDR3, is DARVTQTPRHKVTEMGQEVTMRCQPILGHNTVFWYRQTMMQGLELLAYFRNRAPLDDSGMPKDRFSAEMPDATLATLKIQPSEPRDSAVYFCASGLVGNVGEQYFGPGTRLTVT.

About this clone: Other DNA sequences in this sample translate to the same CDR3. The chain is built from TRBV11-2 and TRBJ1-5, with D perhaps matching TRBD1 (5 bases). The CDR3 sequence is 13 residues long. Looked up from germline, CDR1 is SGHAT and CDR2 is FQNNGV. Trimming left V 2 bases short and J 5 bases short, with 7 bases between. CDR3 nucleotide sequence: TGTGCCAGCAGCTTACGGGGGGATCAGCCCCAGCATTTT. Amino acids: CASSLRGDQPQHF.

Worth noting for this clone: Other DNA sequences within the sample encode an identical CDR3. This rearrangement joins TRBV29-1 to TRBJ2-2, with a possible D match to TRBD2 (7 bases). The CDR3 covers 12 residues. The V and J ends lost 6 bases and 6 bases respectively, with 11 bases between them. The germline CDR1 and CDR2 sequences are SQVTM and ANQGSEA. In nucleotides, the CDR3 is TGCAGCGTGGGGGGGGCGGCCGGGGAGCTGTTTTTT. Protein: CSVGGAAGELFF.

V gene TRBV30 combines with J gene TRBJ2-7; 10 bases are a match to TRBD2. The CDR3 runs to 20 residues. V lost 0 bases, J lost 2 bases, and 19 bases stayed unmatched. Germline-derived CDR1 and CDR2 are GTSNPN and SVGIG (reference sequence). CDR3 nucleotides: TGTGCCTGGAGTGTACTGAGGTCTAGCGGGGGTCTCCTTAGGCCCTACGAGCAGTACTTC. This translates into CAWSVLRSSGGLLRPYEQYF.

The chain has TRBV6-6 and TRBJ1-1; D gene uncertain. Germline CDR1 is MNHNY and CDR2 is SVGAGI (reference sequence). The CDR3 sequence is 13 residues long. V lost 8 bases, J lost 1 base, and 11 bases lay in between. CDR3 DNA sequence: TGTGCCAGCCAACCCCCAGGGAACACTGAAGCTTTCTTT. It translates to CASQPPGNTEAFF.

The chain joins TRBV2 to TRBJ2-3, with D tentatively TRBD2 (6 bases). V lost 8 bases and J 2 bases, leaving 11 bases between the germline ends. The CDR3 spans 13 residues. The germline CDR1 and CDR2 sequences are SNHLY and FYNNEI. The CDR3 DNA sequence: TGTGCCAGCGGTGGGGGGTTCACAGATACGCAGTATTTT. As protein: CASGGGFTDTQYF.

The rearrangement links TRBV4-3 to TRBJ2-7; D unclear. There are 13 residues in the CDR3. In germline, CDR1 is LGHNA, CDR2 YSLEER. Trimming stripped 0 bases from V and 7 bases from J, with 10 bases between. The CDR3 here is CASSQEKRWEQYF. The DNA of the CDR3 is TGCGCCAGCAGCCAAGAAAAGCGATGGGAGCAGTACTTC.

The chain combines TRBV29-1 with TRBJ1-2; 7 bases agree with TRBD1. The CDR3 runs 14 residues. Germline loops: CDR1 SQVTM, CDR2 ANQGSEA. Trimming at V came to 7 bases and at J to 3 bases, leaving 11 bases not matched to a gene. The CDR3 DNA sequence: TGCAGCGCCGCCCCAACTACAGGGGACTATGGCTACACCTTC. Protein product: CSAAPTTGDYGYTF.

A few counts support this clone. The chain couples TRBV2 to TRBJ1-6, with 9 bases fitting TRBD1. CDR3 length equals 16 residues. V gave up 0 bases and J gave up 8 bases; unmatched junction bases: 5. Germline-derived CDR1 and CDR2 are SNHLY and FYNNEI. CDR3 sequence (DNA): TGTGCCAGCAGTGAAGCGGGACAGGGTCCATATTCACCCCTCCACTTT. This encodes CASSEAGQGPYSPLHF.

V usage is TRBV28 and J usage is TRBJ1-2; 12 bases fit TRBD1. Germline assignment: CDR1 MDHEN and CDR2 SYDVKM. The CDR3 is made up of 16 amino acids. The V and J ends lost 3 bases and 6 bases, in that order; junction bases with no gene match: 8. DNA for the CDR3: TGTGCCAGCAGTTTGGGACAGGGGGCAGGAGCTAATGGCTACACCTTC. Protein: CASSLGQGAGANGYTF.

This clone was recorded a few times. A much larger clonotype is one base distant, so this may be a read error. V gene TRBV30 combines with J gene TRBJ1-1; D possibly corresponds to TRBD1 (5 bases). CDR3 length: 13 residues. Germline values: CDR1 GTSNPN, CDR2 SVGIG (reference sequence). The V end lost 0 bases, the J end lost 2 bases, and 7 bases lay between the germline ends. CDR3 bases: TGTGCCTGGAGTGTACAGGATAACACTGAAGCTTTCTTT. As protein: CAWSVQDNTEAFF.

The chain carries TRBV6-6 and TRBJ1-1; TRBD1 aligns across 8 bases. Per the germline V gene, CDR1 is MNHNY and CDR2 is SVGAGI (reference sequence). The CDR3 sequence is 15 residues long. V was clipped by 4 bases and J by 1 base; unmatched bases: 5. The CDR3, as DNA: TGTGCCAGCAGTTCCCTTGACAGGGGGAACACTGAAGCTTTCTTT. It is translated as CASSSLDRGNTEAFF.

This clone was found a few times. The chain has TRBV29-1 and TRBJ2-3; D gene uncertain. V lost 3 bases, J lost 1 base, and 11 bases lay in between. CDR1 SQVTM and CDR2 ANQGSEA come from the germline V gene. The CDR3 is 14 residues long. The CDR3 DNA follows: TGCAGCGTTGACCAAGGAATGGGCACAGATACGCAGTATTTT. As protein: CSVDQGMGTDTQYF.

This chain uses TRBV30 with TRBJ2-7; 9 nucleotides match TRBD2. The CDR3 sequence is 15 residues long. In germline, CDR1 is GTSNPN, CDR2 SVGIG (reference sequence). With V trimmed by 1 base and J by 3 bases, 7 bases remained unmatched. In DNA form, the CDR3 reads TGTGCCTGGAGTGACGGGCTAGCGGGGCTCTACGAGCAGTACTTC. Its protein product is CAWSDGLAGLYEQYF.

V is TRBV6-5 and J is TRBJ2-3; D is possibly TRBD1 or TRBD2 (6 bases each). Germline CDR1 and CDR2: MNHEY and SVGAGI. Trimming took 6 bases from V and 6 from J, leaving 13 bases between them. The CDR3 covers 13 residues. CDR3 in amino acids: CASSPRGEDTQYF. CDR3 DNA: TGTGCCAGCAGCCCGAGGGGGGAGGATACGCAGTATTTT.

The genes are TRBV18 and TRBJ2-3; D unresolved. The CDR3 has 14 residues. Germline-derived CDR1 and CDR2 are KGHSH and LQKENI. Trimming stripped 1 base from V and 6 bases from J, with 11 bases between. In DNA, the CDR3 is TGTGCCAGCTCACCACTGATCATCGGGGATACGCAGTATTTT. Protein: CASSPLIIGDTQYF. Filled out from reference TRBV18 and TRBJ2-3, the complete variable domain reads NAGVMQNPRHLVRRRGQEARLRCSPMKGHSHVYWYRQLPEEGLKFMVYLQKENIIDESGMPKERFSAEFPKEGPSILRIQQVVRGDSAAYFCASSPLIIGDTQYFGPGTRLTVL.

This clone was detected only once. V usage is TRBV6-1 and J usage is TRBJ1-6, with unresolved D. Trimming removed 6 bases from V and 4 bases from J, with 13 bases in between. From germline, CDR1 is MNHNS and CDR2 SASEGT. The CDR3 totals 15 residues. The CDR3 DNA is TGTGCCAGCAGCGATAGACCGAAATATAATTCACCCCTCCACTTT. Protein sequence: CASSDRPKYNSPLHF.

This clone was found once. The chain's CDR3 is CSVEKAGAKNIQYF. The CDR3 nucleotides read TGCAGCGTTGAAAAAGCTGGAGCCAAAAACATTCAGTACTTC. The chain combines TRBV29-1 with TRBJ2-4; D gene ambiguous. This CDR3 comprises 14 residues. Germline V gene sequence: CDR1 SQVTM, CDR2 ANQGSEA. The V end lost 2 bases, the J end lost 0 bases, and 8 bases lay between the germline ends.

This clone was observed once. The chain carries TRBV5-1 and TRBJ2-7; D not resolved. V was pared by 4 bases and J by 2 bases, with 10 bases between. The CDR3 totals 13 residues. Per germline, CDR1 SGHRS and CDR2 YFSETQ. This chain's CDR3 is CASSPEGAYEQYF. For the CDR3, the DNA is TGCGCCAGCAGCCCCGAAGGTGCCTACGAGCAGTACTTC.

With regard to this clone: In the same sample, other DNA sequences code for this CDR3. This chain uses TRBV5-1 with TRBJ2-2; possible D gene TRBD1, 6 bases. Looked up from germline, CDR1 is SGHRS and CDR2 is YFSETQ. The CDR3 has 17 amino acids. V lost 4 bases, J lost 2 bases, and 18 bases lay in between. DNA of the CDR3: TGCGCCAGCAGCCCCGGTGGCAGGGGTCCTAACACCGGGGAGCTGTTTTTT. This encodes CASSPGGRGPNTGELFF.

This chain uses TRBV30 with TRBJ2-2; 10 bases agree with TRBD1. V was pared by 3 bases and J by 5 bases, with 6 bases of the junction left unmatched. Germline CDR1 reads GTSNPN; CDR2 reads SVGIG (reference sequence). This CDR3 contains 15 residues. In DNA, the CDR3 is TGTGCCTGGAGGCTATGGACAGGGGGAACCGGGGAGCTGTTTTTT. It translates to CAWRLWTGGTGELFF.

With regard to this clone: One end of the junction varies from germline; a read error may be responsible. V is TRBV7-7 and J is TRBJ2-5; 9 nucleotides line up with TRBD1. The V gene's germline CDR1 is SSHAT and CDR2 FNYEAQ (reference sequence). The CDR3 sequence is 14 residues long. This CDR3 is CASSLDRGLETQYF. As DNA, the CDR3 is TGTGCTAGCAGCTTGGACAGGGGTTTAGAGACCCAGTACTTC.